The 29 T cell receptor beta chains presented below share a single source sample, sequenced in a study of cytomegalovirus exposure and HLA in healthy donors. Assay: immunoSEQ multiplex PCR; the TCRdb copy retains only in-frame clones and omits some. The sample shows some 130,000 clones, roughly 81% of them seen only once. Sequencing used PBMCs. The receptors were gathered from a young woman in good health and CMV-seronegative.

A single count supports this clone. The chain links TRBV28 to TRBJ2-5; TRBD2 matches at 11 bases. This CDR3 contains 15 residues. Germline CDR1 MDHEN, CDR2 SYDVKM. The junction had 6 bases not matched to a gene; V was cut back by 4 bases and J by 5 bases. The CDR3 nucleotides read TGTGCCAGCAGTTGGGCTAGCGGGGGGAGGGAGACCCAGTACTTC. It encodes CASSWASGGRETQYF.

The CDR3 nucleotides read TGTGCCAGCGGGGCGAAGGACGAGCAGTACTTC. Its translation is CASGAKDEQYF. This chain connects TRBV2 to TRBJ2-7; D possibly corresponds to TRBD1 (5 bases). Trimming removed 8 bases from V and 5 bases from J, with 10 bases in between. CDR3 length equals 11 residues. Germline values: CDR1 SNHLY, CDR2 FYNNEI. The full variable domain, with the rest looked up from reference TRBV2 and TRBJ2-7, is EPEVTQTPSHQVTQMGQEVILRCVPISNHLYFYWYRQILGQKVEFLVSFYNNEISEKSEIFDDQFSVERPDGSNFTLKIRSTKLEDSAMYFCASGAKDEQYFGPGTRLTVT.

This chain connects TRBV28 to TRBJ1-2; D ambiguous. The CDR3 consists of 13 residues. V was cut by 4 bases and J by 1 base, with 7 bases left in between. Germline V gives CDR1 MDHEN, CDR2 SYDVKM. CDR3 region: CASSSGNNYGYTF. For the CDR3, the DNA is TGTGCCAGCAGTTCGGGAAATAACTATGGCTACACCTTC.

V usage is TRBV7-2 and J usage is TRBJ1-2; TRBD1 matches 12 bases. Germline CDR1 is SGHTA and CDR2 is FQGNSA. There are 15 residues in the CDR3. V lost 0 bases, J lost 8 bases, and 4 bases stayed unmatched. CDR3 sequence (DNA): TGTGCCAGCAGCTTAGCGGGGACAGGGGGCGCGGGCTACACCTTC. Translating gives CASSLAGTGGAGYTF.

The CDR3 sequence: CASSLLRYEQYF. CDR3 DNA sequence: TGTGCCAGCAGCTTACTCAGATACGAGCAGTACTTC. The chain combines TRBV7-2 with TRBJ2-7; D gene unclear. Trimming stripped 2 bases from V and 4 bases from J, with 6 bases between. CDR1 and CDR2 from the germline V gene are SGHTA and FQGNSA. The CDR3 contains 12 residues.

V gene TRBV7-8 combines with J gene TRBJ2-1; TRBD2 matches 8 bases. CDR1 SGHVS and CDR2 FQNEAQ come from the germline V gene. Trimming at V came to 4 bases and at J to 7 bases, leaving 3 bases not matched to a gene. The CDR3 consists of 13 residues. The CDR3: CASSSGGMNEQFF. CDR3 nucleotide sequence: TGTGCCAGCAGCTCGGGGGGGATGAATGAGCAGTTCTTC.

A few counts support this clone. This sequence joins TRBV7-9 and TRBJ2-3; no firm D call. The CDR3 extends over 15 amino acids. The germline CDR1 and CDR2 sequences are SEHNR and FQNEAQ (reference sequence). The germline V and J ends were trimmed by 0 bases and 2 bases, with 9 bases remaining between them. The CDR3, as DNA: TGTGCCAGCAGCTTAGCGCGGCAGTTCACAGATACGCAGTATTTT. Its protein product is CASSLARQFTDTQYF.

The CDR3 nucleotides read TGTGCCAGCAGCACCGGGGGGAGTTCCTATGGCTACACCTTC. Translating gives CASSTGGSSYGYTF. V usage is TRBV7-8 and J usage is TRBJ1-2; TRBD1 is a possible D gene (5 bases). Germline values: CDR1 SGHVS, CDR2 FQNEAQ. The CDR3 consists of 14 residues. Between the trimmed V and J ends, which lost 5 bases and 4 bases, there was a span of 14 bases.

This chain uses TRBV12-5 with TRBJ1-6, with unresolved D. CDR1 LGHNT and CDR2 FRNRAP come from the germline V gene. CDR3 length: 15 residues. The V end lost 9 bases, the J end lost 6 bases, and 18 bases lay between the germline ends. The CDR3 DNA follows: TGTGCTAGGGAGGACGTCAGGCTTGGTAATTCACCCCTCCACTTT. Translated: CAREDVRLGNSPLHF.

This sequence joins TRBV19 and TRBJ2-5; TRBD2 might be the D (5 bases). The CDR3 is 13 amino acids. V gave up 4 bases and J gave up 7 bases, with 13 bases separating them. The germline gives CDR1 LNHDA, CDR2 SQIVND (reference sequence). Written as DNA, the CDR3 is TGTGCCAGTAGTACCGGGCGCGAGGGGACCCAGTACTTC. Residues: CASSTGREGTQYF.

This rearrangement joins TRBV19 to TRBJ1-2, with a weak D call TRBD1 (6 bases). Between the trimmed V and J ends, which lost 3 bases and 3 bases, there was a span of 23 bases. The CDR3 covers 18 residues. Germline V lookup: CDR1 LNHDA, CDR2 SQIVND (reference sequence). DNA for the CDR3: TGTGCCAGTAGTATGGGGGCGACAGGTAGGCGATCGGACTATGGCTACACCTTC. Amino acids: CASSMGATGRRSDYGYTF.

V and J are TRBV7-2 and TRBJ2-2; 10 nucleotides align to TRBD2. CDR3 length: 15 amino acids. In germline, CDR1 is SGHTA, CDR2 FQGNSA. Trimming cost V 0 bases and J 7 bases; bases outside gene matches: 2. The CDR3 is CASSLASGGIGELFF. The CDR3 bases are TGTGCCAGCAGCTTAGCTAGCGGGGGGATCGGGGAGCTGTTTTTT.

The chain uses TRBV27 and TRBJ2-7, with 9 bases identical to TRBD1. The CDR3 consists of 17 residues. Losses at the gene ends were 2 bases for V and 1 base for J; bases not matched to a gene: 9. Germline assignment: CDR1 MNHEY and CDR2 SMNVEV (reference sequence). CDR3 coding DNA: TGTGCCAGCAGTTTAGTCCCGGCGGGGACAGGGTCCTACGAGCAGTACTTC. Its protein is CASSLVPAGTGSYEQYF.

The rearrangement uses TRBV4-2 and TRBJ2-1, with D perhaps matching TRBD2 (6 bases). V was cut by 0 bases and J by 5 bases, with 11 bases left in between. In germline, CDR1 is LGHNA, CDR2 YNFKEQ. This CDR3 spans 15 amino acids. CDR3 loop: CASSQDGTSHNEQFF. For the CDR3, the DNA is TGTGCCAGCAGCCAAGATGGGACTTCCCACAATGAGCAGTTCTTC.

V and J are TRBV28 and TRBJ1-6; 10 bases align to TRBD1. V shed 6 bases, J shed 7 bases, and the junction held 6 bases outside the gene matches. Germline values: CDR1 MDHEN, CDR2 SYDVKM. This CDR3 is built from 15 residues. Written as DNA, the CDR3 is TGTGCCAGCAGATTAAGGGACAGGGGCAATTCACCCCTCCACTTT. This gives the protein CASRLRDRGNSPLHF.

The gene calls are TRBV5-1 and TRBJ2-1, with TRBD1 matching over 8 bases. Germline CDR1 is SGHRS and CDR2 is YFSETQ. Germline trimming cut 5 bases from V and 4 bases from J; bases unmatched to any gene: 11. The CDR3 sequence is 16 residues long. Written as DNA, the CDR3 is TGCGCCAGCAGGTCAAATTCAGGGGGCACGTACAATGAGCAGTTCTTC. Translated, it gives CASRSNSGGTYNEQFF.

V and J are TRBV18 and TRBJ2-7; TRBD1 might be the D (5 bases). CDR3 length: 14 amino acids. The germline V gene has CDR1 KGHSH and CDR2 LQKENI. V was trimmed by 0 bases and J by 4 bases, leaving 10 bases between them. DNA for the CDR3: TGTGCCAGCTCACCACCCCAGGGAAGATACGAGCAGTACTTC. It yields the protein CASSPPQGRYEQYF. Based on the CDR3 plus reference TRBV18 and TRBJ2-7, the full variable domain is NAGVMQNPRHLVRRRGQEARLRCSPMKGHSHVYWYRQLPEEGLKFMVYLQKENIIDESGMPKERFSAEFPKEGPSILRIQQVVRGDSAAYFCASSPPQGRYEQYFGPGTRLTVT.

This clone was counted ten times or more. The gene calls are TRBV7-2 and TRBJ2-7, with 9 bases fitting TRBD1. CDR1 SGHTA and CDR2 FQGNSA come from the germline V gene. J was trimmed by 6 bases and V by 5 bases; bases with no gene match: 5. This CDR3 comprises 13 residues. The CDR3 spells CASSPRTGAEQYF. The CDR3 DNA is TGTGCCAGCAGCCCACGGACAGGGGCCGAGCAGTACTTC.

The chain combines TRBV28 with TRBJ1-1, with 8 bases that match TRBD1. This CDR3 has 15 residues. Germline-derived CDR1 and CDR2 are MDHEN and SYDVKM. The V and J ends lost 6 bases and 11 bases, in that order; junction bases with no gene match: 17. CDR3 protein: CASRQLTGGVGGAFF. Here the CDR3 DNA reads TGTGCCAGCAGACAACTTACAGGGGGAGTTGGAGGGGCTTTCTTT.

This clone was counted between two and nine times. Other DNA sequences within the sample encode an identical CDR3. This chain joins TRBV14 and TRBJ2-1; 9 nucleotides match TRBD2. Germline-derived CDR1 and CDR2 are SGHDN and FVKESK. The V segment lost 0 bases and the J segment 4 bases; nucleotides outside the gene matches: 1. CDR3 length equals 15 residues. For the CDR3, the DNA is TGTGCCAGCAGCCAAGAAGCGGGAGGTTACAATGAGCAGTTCTTC. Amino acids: CASSQEAGGYNEQFF.

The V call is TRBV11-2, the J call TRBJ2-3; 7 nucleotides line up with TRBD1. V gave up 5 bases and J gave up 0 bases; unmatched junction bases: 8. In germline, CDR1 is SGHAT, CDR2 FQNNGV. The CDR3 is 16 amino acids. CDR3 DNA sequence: TGTGCCAGCAGCCCACAGGGGCCCATTAGCACAGATACGCAGTATTTT. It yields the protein CASSPQGPISTDTQYF.

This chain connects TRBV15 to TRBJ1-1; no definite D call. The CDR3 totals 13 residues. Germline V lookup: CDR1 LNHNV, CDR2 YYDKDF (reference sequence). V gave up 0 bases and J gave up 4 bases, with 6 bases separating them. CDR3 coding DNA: TGTGCCACCAGCAGAGACGGTTTCACTGAAGCTTTCTTT. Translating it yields CATSRDGFTEAFF.

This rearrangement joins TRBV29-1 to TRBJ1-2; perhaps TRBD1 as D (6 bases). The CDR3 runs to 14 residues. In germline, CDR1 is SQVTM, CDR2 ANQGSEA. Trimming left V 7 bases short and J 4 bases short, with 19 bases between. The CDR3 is CSARTRDTSYGYTF. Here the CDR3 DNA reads TGCAGCGCCAGAACCCGGGACACCAGCTATGGCTACACCTTC.

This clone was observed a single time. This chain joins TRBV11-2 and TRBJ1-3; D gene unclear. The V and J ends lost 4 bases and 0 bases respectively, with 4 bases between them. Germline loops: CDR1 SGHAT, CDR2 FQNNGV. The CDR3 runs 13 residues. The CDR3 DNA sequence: TGTGCCAGCAGCTCTAGCTCTGGAAACACCATATATTTT. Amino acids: CASSSSSGNTIYF.

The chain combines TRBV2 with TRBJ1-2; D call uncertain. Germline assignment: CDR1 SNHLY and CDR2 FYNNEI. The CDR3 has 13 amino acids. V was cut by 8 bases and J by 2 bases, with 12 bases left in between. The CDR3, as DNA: TGTGCCAGCTCCCCCCAGTTAAACTATGGCTACACCTTC. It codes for CASSPQLNYGYTF.

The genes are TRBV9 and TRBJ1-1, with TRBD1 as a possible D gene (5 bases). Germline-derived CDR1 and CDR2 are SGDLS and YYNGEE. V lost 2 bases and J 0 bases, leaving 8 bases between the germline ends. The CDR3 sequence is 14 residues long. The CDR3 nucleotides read TGTGCCAGCAGCGTTACAGGTATGAACACTGAAGCTTTCTTT. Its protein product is CASSVTGMNTEAFF.

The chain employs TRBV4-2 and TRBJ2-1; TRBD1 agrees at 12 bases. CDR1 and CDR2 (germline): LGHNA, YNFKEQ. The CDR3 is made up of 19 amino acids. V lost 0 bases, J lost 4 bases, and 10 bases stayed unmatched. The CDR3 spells CASSQEGQGAVYPYNEQFF. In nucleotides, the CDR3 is TGTGCCAGCAGCCAAGAGGGACAGGGGGCCGTATATCCTTACAATGAGCAGTTCTTC.

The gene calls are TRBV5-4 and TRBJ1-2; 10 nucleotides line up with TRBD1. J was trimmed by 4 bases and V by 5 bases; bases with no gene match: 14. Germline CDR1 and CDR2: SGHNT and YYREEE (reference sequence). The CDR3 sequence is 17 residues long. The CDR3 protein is CASRLSTGGRGLYGYTF. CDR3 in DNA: TGTGCCAGCAGATTATCGACAGGGGGCAGGGGGCTCTATGGCTACACCTTC.

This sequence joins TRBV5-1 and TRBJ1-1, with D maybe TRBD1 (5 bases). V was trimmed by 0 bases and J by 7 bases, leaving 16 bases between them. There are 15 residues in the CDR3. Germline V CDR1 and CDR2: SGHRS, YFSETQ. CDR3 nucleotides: TGCGCCAGCAGCTTGGGGCCAGGGCAAATCCTTGAAGCTTTCTTT. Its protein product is CASSLGPGQILEAFF.